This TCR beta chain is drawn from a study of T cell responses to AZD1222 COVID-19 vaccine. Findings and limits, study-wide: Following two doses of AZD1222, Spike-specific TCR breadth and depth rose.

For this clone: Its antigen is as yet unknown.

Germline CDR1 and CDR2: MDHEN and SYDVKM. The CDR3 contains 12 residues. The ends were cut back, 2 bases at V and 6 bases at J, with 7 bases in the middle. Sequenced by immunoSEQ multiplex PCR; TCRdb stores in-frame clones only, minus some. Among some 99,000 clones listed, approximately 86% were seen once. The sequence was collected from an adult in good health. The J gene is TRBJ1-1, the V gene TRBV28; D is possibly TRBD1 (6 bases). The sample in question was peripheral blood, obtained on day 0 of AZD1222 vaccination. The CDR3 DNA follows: TGTGCCAGCAGTTTAAAGGGGGCTGAAGCTTTCTTT. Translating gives CASSLKGAEAFF.